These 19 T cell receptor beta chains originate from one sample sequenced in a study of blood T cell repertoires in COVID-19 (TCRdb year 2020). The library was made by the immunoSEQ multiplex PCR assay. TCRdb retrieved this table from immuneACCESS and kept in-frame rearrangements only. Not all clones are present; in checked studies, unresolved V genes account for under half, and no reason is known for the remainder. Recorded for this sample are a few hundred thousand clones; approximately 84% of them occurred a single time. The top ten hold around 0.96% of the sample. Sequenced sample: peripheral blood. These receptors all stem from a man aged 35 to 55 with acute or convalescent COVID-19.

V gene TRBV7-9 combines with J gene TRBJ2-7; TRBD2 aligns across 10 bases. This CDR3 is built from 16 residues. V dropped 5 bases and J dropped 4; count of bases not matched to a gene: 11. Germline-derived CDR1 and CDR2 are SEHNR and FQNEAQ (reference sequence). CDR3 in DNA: TGTGCCAGCAGCCCCGCGGTAGCGGGGGGTGTATACGAGCAGTACTTC. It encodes CASSPAVAGGVYEQYF.

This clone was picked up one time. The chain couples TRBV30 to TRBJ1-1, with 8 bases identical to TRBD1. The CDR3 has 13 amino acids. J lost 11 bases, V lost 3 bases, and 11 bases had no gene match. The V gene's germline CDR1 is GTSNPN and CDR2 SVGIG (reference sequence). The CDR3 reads CAWRASGGDKAFF. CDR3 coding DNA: TGTGCCTGGAGGGCTTCAGGGGGCGACAAGGCTTTCTTT.

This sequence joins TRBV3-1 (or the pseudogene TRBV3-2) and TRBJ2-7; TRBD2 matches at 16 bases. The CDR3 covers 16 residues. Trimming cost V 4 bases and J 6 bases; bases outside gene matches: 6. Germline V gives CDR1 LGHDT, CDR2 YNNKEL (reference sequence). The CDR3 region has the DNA TGTGCCAGCAGCCGGGGACTAGCGGGGGGGCCTGGCGAGCAGTACTTC. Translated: CASSRGLAGGPGEQYF.

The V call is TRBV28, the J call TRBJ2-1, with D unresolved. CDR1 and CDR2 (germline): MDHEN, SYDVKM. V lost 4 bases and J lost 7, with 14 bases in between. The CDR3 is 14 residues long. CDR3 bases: TGTGCCAGCAGTTCGCCCCGAGGTTGGAATGAGCAGTTCTTC. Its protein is CASSSPRGWNEQFF.

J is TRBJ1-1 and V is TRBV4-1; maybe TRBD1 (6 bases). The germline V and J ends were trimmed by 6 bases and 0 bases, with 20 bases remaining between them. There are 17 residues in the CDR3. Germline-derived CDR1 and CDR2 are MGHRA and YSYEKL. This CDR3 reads CASSRQGLSLMNTEAFF. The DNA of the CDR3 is TGCGCCAGCAGTCGGCAGGGGTTAAGCCTTATGAACACTGAAGCTTTCTTT.

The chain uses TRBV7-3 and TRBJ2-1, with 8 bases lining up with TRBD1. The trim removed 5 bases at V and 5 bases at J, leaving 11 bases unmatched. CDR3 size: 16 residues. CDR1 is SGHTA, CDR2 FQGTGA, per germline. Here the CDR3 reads CASSGPDRGRNNEQFF. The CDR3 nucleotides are TGTGCCAGCAGCGGACCAGACAGGGGACGGAACAATGAGCAGTTCTTC.

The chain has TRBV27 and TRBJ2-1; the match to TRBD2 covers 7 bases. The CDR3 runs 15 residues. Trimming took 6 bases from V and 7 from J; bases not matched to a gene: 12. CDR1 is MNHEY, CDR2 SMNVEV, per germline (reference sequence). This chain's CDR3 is CASRLISRGRNEQFF. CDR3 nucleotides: TGTGCCAGCAGACTTATATCGCGGGGGAGGAATGAGCAGTTCTTC.

Written as DNA, the CDR3 is TGTGCCAGCAGTGAAGAACAGGGAGTTTCACCCCTCCACTTT. It specifies CASSEEQGVSPLHF. The chain combines TRBV2 with TRBJ1-6, with D perhaps TRBD1 (6 bases). Germline-derived CDR1 and CDR2 are SNHLY and FYNNEI. With 1 base removed from V and 9 bases from J, the gap between germline ends came to 10 bases. The CDR3 is 14 amino acids.

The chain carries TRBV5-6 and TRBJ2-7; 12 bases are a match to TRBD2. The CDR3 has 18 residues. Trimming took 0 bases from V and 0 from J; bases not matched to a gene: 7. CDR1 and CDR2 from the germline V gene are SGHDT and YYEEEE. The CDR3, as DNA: TGTGCCAGCAGCTTGGCGGGGACTAGCGGGTCCAGCTCCTACGAGCAGTACTTC. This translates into CASSLAGTSGSSSYEQYF.

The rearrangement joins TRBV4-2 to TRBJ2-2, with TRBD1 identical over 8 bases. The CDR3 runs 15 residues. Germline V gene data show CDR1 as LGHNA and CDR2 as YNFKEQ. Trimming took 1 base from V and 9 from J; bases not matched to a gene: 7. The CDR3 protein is CASSQVGQGFRELFF. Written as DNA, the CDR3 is TGTGCCAGCAGCCAAGTCGGACAGGGTTTCAGGGAGCTGTTTTTT.

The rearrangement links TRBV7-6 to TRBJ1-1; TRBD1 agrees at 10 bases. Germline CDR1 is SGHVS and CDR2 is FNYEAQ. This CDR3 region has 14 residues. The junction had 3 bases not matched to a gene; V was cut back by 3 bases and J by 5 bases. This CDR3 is CASSFRDRGTEAFF. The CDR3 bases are TGTGCCAGCAGCTTCCGGGACAGGGGTACTGAAGCTTTCTTT.

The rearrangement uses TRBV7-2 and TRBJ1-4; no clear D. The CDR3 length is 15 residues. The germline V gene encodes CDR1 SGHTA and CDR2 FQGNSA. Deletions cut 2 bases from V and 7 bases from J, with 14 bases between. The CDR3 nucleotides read TGTGCCAGCAGCTTATTCGGGAACGAGGGTGAAAAACTGTTTTTT. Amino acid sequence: CASSLFGNEGEKLFF.

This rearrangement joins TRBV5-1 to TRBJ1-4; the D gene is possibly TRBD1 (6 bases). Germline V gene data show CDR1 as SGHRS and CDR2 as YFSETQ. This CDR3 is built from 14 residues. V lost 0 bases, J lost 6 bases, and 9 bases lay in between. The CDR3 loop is CASSLDREYEKLFF. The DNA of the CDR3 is TGCGCCAGCAGCTTGGACAGGGAGTATGAAAAACTGTTTTTT.

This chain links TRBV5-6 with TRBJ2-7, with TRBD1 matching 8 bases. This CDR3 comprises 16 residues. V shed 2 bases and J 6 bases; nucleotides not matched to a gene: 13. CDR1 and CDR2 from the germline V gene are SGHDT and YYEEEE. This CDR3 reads CASSLRRTGYWSEQYF. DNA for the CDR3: TGTGCCAGCAGCTTAAGGCGGACAGGGTACTGGTCCGAGCAGTACTTC.

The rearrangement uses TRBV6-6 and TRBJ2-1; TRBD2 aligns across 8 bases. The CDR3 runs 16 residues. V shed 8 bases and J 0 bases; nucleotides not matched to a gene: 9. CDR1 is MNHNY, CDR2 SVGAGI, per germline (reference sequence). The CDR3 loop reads CASRRAGAGSYNEQFF. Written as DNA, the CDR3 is TGTGCCAGCCGTCGAGCGGGGGCCGGCTCCTACAATGAGCAGTTCTTC.

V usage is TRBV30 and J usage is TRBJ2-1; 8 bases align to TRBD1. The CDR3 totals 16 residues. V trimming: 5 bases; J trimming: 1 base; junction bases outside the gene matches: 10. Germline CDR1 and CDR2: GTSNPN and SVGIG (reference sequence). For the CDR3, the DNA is TGTGCCTGGGGGCCCCCCAGGGGGCCTTCCTACAATGAGCAGTTCTTC. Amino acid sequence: CAWGPPRGPSYNEQFF.

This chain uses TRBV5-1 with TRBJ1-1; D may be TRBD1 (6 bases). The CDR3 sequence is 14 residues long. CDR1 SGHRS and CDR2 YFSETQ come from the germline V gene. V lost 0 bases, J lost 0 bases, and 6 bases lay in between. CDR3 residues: CASSLGDMNTEAFF. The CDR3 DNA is TGCGCCAGCAGCTTGGGGGACATGAACACTGAAGCTTTCTTT.

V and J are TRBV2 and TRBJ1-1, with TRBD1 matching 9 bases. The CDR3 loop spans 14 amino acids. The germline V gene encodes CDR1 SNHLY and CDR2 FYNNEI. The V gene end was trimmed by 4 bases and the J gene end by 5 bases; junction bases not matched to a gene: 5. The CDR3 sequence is CASSATGGGTEAFF. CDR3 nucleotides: TGTGCCAGCAGTGCGACAGGGGGAGGGACTGAAGCTTTCTTT.

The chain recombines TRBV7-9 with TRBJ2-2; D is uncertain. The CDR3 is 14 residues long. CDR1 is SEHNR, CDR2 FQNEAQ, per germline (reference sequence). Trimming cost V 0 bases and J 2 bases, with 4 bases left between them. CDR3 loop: CASSLAFNTGELFF. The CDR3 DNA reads TGTGCCAGCAGCTTAGCCTTTAACACCGGGGAGCTGTTTTTT.